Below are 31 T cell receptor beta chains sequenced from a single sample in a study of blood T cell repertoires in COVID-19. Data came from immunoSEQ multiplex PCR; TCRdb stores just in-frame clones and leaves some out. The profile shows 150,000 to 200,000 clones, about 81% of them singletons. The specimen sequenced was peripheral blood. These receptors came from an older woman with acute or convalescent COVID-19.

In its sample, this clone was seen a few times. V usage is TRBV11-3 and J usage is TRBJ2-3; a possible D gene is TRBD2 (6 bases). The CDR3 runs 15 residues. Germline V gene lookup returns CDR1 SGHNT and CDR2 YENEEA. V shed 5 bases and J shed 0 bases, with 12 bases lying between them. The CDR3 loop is CASSRLVLSTDTQYF. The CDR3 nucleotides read TGTGCCAGCAGCCGACTAGTTTTGAGCACAGATACGCAGTATTTT. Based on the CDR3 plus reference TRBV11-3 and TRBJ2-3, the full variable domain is EAGVVQSPRYKIIEKKQPVAFWCNPISGHNTLYWYLQNLGQGPELLIRYENEEAVDDSQLPKDRFSAERLKGVDSTLKIQPAELGDSAVYLCASSRLVLSTDTQYFGPGTRLTVL.

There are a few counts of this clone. This CDR3 is CASSVRVAESYNEQFF. CDR3 DNA: TGTGCCAGCAGCGTAAGGGTAGCGGAGTCCTACAATGAGCAGTTCTTC. This chain joins TRBV7-6 and TRBJ2-1, with a weak D call TRBD2 (6 bases). Germline loops: CDR1 SGHVS, CDR2 FNYEAQ. V was shortened by 5 bases and J by 1 base, with 15 bases between the two germline ends. CDR3 length: 16 amino acids.

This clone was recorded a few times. The CDR3 coding sequence is TGTGCCAGCAGTGAAGGGCGGACAGTGAATAATGAAAAACTGTTTTTT. Translated, it gives CASSEGRTVNNEKLFF. The rearrangement uses TRBV6-1 and TRBJ1-4, with D maybe TRBD1 (6 bases). The CDR3 runs 16 residues. Trimming took off 1 base at V and 4 bases at J, with 13 bases between the two ends. The germline CDR1 and CDR2 sequences are MNHNS and SASEGT.

The CDR3 sequence: CASSLRQIGETQYF. CDR3 nucleotide sequence: TGCGCCAGCAGCTTGAGACAGATAGGTGAGACCCAGTACTTC. This chain joins TRBV5-1 and TRBJ2-5; TRBD1 might be the D (5 bases). Trimming took off 1 base at V and 5 bases at J, with 12 bases between the two ends. The germline CDR1 and CDR2 sequences are SGHRS and YFSETQ. CDR3 size: 14 residues.

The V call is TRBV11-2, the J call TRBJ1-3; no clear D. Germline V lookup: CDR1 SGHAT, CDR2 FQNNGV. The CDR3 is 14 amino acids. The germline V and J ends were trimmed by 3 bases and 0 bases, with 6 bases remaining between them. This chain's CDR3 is CASSLHSSGNTIYF. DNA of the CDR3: TGTGCCAGCAGCTTGCACAGCTCTGGAAACACCATATATTTT.

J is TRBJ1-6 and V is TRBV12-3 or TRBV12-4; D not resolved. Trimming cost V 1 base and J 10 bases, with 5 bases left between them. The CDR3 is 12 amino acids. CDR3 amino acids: CASSLGRSPLHF. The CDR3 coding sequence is TGTGCCAGCAGTTTAGGGCGGTCACCCCTCCACTTT.

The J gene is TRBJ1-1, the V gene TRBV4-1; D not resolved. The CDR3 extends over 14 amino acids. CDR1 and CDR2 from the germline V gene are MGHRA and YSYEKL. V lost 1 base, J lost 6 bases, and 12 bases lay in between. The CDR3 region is CASSQVLGVAEAFF. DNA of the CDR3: TGCGCCAGCAGCCAAGTCCTAGGAGTGGCTGAAGCTTTCTTT.

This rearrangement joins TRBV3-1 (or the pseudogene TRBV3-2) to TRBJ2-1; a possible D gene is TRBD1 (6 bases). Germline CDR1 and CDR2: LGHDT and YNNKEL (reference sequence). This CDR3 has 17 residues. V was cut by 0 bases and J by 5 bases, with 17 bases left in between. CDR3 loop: CASSQDPDRRYDNEQFF. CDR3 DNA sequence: TGTGCCAGCAGCCAAGATCCCGACAGGCGATATGACAATGAGCAGTTCTTC.

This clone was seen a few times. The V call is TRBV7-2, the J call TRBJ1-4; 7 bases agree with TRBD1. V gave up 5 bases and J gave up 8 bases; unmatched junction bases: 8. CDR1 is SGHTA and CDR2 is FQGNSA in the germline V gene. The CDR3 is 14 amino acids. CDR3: CASSLQGFGEKLFF. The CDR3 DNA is TGTGCCAGCAGCCTACAGGGGTTCGGGGAAAAACTGTTTTTT.

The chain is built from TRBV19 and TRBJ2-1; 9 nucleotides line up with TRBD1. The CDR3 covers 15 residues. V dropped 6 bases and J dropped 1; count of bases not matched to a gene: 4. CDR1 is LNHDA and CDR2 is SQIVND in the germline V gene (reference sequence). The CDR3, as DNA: TGTGCCAGTAGAATGGACAGGGGATCCTACAATGAGCAGTTCTTC. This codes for CASRMDRGSYNEQFF.

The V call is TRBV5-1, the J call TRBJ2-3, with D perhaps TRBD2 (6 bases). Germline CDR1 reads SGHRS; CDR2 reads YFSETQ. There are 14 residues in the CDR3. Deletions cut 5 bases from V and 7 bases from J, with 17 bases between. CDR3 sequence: CASRSGTDLYTQYF. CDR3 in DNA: TGCGCCAGCAGATCCGGGACTGACTTATATACGCAGTATTTT.

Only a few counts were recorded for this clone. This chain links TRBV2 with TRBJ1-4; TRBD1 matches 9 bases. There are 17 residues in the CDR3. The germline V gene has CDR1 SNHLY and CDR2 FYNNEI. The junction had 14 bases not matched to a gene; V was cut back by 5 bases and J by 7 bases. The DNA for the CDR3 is TGTGCCAGCAGTCCGGGACAGGGAGTTTCTGGAGGTGAAAAACTGTTTTTT. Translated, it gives CASSPGQGVSGGEKLFF.

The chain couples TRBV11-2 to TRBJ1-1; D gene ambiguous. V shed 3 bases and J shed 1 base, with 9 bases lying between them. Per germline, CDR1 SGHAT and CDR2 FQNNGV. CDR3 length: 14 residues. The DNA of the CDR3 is TGTGCCAGCAGCTTCTTTACAAGGAACACTGAAGCTTTCTTT. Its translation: CASSFFTRNTEAFF.

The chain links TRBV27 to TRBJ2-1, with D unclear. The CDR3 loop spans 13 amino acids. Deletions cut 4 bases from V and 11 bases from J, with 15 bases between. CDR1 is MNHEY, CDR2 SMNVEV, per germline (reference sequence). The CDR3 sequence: CASSSWPQSQQFF. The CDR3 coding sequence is TGTGCCAGCAGTTCCTGGCCCCAGTCGCAGCAGTTCTTC.

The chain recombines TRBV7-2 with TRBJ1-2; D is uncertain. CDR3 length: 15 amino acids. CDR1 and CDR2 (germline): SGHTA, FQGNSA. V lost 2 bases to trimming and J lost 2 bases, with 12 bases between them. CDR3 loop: CASSLIDSPNYGYTF. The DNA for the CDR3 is TGTGCCAGCAGCTTAATAGATTCACCAAACTATGGCTACACCTTC.

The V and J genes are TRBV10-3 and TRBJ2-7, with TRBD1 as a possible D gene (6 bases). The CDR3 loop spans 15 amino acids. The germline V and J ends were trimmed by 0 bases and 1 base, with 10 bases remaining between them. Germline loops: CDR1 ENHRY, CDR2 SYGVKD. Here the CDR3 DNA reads TGTGCCATCAGTGAGTCGGTAGACAGGTCCTACGAGCAGTACTTC. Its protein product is CAISESVDRSYEQYF.

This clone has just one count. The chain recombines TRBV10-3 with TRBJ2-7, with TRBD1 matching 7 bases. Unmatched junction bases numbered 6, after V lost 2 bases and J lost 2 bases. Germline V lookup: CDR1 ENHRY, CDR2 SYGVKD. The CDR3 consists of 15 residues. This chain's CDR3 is CAISEGGQITYEQYF. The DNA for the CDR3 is TGTGCCATCAGTGAGGGGGGACAGATTACCTACGAGCAGTACTTC.

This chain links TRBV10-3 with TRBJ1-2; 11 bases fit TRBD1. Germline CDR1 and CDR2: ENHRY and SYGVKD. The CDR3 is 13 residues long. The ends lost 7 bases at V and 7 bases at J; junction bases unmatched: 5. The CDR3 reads CAIKGQGVSGYTF. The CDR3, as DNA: TGTGCCATCAAGGGACAGGGGGTCAGTGGCTACACCTTC.

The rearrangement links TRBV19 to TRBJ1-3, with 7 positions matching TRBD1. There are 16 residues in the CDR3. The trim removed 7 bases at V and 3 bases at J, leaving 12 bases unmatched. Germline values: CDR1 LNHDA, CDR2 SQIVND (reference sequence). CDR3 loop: CASTPTTDRFGNTIYF. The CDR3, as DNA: TGTGCCAGTACACCGACAACGGACAGGTTTGGAAACACCATATATTTT. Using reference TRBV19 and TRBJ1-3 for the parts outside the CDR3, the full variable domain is DGGITQSPKYLFRKEGQNVTLSCEQNLNHDAMYWYRQDPGQGLRLIYYSQIVNDFQKGDIAEGYSVSREKKESFPLTVTSAQKNPTAFYLCASTPTTDRFGNTIYFGEGSWLTVV.

The CDR3 loop reads CASTRAGTKGEQYF. The CDR3 DNA is TGTGCCAGCACCCGAGCGGGGACAAAGGGCGAGCAGTACTTC. J is TRBJ2-7 and V is TRBV6-5; TRBD2 might be the D (7 bases). V was trimmed by 7 bases and J by 6 bases, leaving 19 bases between them. The germline CDR1 and CDR2 sequences are MNHEY and SVGAGI. The CDR3 length is 14 residues.

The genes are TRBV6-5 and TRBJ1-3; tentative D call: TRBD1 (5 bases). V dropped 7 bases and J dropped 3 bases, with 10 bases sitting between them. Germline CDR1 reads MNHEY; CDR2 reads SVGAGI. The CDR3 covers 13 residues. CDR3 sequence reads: CASTSDIGNTIYF. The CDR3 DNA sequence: TGTGCCAGCACCTCGGACATTGGAAACACCATATATTTT.

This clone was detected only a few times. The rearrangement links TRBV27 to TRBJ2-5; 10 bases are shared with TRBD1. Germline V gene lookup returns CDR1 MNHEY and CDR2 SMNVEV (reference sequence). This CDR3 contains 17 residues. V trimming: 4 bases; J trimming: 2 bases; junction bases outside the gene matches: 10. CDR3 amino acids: CASSSTGDRGGQETQYF. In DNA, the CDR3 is TGTGCCAGCAGTTCGACCGGGGACAGGGGAGGGCAAGAGACCCAGTACTTC.

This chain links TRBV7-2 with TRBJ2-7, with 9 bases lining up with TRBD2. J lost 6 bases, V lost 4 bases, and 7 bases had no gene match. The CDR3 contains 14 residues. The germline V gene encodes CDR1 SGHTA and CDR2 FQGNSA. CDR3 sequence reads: CASSSGLAPSEQYF. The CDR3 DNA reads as TGTGCCAGCAGCTCGGGACTAGCCCCCAGCGAGCAGTACTTC.

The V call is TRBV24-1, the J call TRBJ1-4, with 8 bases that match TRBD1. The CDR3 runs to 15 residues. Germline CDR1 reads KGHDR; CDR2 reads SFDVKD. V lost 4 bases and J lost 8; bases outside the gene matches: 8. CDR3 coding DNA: TGTGCCACCAGTGAAGCAGGGGGCTTGGTAGAAAAACTGTTTTTT. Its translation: CATSEAGGLVEKLFF.

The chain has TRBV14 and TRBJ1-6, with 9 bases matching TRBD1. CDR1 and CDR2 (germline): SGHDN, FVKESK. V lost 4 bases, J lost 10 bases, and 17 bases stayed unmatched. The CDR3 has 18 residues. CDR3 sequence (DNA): TGTGCCAGCAGCCCACTACGGCGGGGGACAGGGCGTAGCTCACCCCTCCACTTT. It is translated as CASSPLRRGTGRSSPLHF.

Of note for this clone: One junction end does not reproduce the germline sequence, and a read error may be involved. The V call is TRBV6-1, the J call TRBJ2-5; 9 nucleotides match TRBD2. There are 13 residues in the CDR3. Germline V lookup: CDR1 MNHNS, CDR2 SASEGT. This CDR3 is CASSKAGGETQYF. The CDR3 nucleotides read TGTGCCAGCAGTAAAGCGGGAGGAGAGACCCAGTACTTC.

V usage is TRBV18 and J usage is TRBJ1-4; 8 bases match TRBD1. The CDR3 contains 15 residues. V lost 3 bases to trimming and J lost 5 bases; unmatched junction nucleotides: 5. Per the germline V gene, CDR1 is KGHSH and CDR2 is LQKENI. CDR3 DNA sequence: TGTGCCAGCTCACCCCTACAGGGGGAGAATGAAAAACTGTTTTTT. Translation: CASSPLQGENEKLFF.

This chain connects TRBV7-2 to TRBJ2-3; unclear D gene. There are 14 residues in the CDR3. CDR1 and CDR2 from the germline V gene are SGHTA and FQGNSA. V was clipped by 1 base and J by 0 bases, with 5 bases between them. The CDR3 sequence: CASSLDGSTDTQYF. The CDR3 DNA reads TGTGCCAGCAGCTTAGACGGGAGCACAGATACGCAGTATTTT.

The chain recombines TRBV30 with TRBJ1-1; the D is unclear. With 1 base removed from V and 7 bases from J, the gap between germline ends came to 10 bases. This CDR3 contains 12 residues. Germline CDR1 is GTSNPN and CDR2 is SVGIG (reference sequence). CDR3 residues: CAWSGNYGEAFF. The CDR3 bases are TGTGCCTGGAGTGGAAACTACGGTGAAGCTTTCTTT.

The CDR3 DNA reads as TGTGCCTGGAGGGTCTTTAGCGGCTACAATGAGCAGTTCTTC. Protein sequence: CAWRVFSGYNEQFF. This rearrangement joins TRBV30 to TRBJ2-1, with D possibly being TRBD2 (6 bases). Trimming removed 3 bases at V and 3 bases at J, with 12 bases between. Germline V CDR1 and CDR2: GTSNPN, SVGIG (reference sequence). The CDR3 is made up of 14 amino acids.

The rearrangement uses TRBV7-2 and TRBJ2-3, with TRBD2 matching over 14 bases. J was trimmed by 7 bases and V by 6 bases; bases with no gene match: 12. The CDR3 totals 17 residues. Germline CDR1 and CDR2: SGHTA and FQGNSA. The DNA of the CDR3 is TGTGCCAGCAGTTCGGGACTAGCGGGGGCGCCCGGAAATACGCAGTATTTT. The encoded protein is CASSSGLAGAPGNTQYF.